The TCR beta chain described here comes from a study of blood T cell repertoires in COVID-19. At the level of the study: Researchers got acute and convalescent COVID-19 samples from the United States, Italy and Spain. Nucleic acid was either cDNA or gDNA, and it came from T cells, B-cell-depleted T cells, or PBMCs.

V trimming: 0 bases; J trimming: 4 bases; junction bases outside the gene matches: 1. The CDR3 spans 15 residues. CDR1 MNHNS and CDR2 SASEGT come from the germline V gene. The authors' processing: Nucleated cell number was recorded as an estimate derived from reference gene primer amplification. Here immunoSEQ multiplex PCR was the method, and the copy in TCRdb shows in-frame clones only, minus some. V, J and clone size derive from that table, while D and trimming were established from the DNA sequence. The sample carries 200,000 to 300,000 clones, around 83% recorded once. The sample holds a few counts of this clone.

The receptor comes from a woman between 40 and 50 years old who had recovered from COVID-19. V usage is TRBV6-1 and J usage is TRBJ2-3, with TRBD2 matching 10 bases. Sequenced sample: peripheral blood. CDR3 bases: TGTGCCAGCAGTGAAGCAGCGGGGGGGCCAGATACGCAGTATTTT. It specifies CASSEAAGGPDTQYF.